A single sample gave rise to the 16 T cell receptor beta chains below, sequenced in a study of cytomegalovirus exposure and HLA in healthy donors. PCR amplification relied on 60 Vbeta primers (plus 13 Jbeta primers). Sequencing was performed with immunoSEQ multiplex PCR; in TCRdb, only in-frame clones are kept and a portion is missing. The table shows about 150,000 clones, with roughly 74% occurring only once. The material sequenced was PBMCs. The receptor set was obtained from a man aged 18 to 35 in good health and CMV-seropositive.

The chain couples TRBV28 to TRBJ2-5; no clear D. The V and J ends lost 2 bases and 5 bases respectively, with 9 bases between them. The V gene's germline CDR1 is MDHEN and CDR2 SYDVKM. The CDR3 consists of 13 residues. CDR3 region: CASSLGRRETQYF. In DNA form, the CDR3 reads TGTGCCAGCAGTTTAGGAAGGCGGGAGACCCAGTACTTC.

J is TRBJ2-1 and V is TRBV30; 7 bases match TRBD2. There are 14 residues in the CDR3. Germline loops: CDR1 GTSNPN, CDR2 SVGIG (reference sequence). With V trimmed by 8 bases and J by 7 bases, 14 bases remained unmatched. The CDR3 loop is CARDGRTRFNEQFF. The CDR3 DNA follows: TGTGCCCGGGACGGTCGGACTAGGTTTAATGAGCAGTTCTTC.

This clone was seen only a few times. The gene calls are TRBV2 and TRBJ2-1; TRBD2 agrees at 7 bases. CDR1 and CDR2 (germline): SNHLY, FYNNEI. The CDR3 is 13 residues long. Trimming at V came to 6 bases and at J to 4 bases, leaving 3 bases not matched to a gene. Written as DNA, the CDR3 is TGTGCCAGCAGGCAGGGAGGGTACAATGAGCAGTTCTTC. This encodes CASRQGGYNEQFF.

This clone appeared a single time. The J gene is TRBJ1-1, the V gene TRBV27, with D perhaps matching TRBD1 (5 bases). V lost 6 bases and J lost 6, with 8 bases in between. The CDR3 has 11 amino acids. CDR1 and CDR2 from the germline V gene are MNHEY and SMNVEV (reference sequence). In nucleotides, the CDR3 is TGTGCCAGCAGAAAGGGGCCTGAAGCTTTCTTT. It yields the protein CASRKGPEAFF.

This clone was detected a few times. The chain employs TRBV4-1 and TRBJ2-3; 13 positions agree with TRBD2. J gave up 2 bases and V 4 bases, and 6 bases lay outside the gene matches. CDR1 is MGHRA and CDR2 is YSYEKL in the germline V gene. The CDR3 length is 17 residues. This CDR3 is CASSLTTSGGNTDTQYF. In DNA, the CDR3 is TGCGCCAGCAGCCTCACGACTAGCGGGGGGAACACAGATACGCAGTATTTT.

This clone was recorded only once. The CDR3 reads CSAGRGETQYF. The CDR3 DNA sequence: TGCAGTGCTGGGAGGGGAGAGACCCAGTACTTC. The rearrangement uses TRBV20-1 and TRBJ2-5, with 7 positions matching TRBD2. Germline CDR1 and CDR2: DFQATT and SNEGSKA (reference sequence). The CDR3 has 11 residues. The junction had 1 base not matched to a gene; V was cut back by 5 bases and J by 4 bases.

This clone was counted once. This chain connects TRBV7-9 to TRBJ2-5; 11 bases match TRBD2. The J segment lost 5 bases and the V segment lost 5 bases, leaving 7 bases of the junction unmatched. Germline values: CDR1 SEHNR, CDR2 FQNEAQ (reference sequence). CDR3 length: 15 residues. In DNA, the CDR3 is TGTGCCAGCAGCGAGGGGACTAGCGGCTGGGAGACCCAGTACTTC. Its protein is CASSEGTSGWETQYF. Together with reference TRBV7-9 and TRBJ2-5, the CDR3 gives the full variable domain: DTGVSQNPRHKITKRGQNVTFRCDPISEHNRLYWYRQTLGQGPEFLTYFQNEAQLEKSRLLSDRFSAERPKGSFSTLEIQRTEQGDSAMYLCASSEGTSGWETQYFGPGTRLLVL.

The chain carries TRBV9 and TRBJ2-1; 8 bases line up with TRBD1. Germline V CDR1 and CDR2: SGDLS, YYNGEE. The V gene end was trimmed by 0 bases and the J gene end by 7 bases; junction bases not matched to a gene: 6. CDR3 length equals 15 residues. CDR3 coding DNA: TGTGCCAGCAGCGTAGGGCAGGGGGCTAAAAATGAGCAGTTCTTC. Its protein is CASSVGQGAKNEQFF. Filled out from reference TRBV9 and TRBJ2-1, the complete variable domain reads DSGVTQTPKHLITATGQRVTLRCSPRSGDLSVYWYQQSLDQGLQFLIQYYNGEERAKGNILERFSAQQFPDLHSELNLSSLELGDSALYFCASSVGQGAKNEQFFGPGTRLTVL.

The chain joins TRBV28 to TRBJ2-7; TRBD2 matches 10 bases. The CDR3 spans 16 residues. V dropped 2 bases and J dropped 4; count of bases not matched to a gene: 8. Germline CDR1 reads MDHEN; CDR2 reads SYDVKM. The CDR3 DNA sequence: TGTGCCAGCAGTTTAGGGCTAGCGGGAGTCCCTTACGAGCAGTACTTC. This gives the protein CASSLGLAGVPYEQYF.

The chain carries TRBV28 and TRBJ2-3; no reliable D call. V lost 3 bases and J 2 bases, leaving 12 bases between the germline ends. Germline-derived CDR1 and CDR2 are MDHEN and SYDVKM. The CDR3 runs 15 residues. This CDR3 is CASSFGPVATDTQYF. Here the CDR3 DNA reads TGTGCCAGCAGTTTTGGCCCGGTAGCCACAGATACGCAGTATTTT.

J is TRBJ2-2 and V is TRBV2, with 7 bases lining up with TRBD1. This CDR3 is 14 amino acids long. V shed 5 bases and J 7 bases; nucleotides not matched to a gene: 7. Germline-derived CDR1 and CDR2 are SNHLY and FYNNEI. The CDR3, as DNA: TGTGCCAGCAGTTTTACAGGGGCGAGCGGGGAGCTGTTTTTT. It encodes CASSFTGASGELFF.

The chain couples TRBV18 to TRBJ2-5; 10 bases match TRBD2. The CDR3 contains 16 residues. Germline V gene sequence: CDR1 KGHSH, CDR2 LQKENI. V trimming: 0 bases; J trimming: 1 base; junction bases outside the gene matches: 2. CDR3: CASSPPGLATQETQYF. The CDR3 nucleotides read TGTGCCAGCTCACCACCGGGACTAGCGACCCAAGAGACCCAGTACTTC.

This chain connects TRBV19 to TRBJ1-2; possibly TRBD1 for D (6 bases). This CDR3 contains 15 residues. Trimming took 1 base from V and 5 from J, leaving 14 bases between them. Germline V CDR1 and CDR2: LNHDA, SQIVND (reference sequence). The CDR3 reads CASSIGPGQPYGYTF. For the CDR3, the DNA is TGTGCCAGTAGTATAGGACCAGGACAGCCTTATGGCTACACCTTC. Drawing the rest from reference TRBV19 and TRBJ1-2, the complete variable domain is DGGITQSPKYLFRKEGQNVTLSCEQNLNHDAMYWYRQDPGQGLRLIYYSQIVNDFQKGDIAEGYSVSREKKESFPLTVTSAQKNPTAFYLCASSIGPGQPYGYTFGSGTRLTVV.

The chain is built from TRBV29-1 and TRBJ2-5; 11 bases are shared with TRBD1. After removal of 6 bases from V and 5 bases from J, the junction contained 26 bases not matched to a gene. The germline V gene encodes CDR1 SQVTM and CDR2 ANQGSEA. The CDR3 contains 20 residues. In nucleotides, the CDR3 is TGCAGCGTCGAAATTTTCGGACAGGGGGCTTTCGTCTATAAAAGGGAGACCCAGTACTTC. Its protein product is CSVEIFGQGAFVYKRETQYF.

The CDR3 loop reads CASSPSQGDLPHEQYF. In DNA form, the CDR3 reads TGTGCCAGCTCACCATCGCAGGGGGATCTACCCCACGAGCAGTACTTC. This chain links TRBV18 with TRBJ2-7; TRBD1 aligns across 7 bases. The CDR3 is made up of 16 amino acids. V was clipped by 2 bases and J by 5 bases; unmatched bases: 12. The germline V gene encodes CDR1 KGHSH and CDR2 LQKENI.

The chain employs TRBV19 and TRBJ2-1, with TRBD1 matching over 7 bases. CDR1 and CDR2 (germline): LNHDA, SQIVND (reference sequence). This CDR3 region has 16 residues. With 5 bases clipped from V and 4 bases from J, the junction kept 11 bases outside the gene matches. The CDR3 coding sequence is TGTGCCAGTAGTTTCGCCGGGACAGCCAAGTACAATGAGCAGTTCTTC. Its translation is CASSFAGTAKYNEQFF.